This T cell receptor beta chain was documented in a study of blood T cell repertoires in COVID-19. Study overall: The samples span acute and convalescent COVID-19 from the United States, Italy and Spain.

Unmatched junction bases numbered 4, after V lost 5 bases and J lost 2 bases. From germline, CDR1 is SEHNR and CDR2 FQNEAQ (reference sequence). The CDR3 runs 16 residues. Source study methods: Amplification with reference gene primers provided the estimates of nucleated cell counts. Here immunoSEQ multiplex PCR was the method, and the copy in TCRdb shows in-frame clones only, minus some. V, J and clone size are those of that table, while D and trimming were read from the DNA. This table has approximately 72,000 clones, more than 80% appearing once. This clone has ten or more counts. V and J are TRBV7-9 and TRBJ2-3; TRBD2 matches at 13 bases. This TCR derives from an elderly woman with active or convalescent COVID-19. The sequenced sample was peripheral blood. The CDR3 DNA reads as TGTGCCAGCAGCCGGACTAGCGGGGGAATCACAGATACGCAGTATTTT. It encodes CASSRTSGGITDTQYF.